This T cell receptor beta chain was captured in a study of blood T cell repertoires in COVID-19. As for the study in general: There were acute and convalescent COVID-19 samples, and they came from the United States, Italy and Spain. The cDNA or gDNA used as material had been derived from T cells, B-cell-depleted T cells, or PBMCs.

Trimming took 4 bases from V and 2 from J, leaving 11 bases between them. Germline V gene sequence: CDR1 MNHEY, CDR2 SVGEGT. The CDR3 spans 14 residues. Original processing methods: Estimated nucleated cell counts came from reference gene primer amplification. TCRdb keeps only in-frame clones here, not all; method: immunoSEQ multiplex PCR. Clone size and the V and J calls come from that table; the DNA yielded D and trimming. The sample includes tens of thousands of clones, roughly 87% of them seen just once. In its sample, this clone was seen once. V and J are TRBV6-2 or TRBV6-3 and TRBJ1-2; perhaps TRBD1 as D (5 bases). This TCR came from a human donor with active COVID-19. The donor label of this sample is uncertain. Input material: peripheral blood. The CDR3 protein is CASSWSGLNYGYTF. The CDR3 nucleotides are TGTGCCAGCAGTTGGTCAGGGCTCAACTATGGCTACACCTTC.